This TCR beta chain is from a study of blood T cell repertoires in COVID-19. The protocol was immunoSEQ multiplex PCR, while the TCRdb copy is restricted to in-frame clones and leaves out a portion. Seen here are 190,000 or so clones, around nine tenths observed once, and the top ten hold around 2.7%. The V gene end was trimmed by 2 bases and the J gene end by 0 bases; junction bases not matched to a gene: 6. Germline V lookup: CDR1 LGHNA, CDR2 YNFKEQ. The CDR3 sequence is 16 residues long. The sample taken for sequencing was peripheral blood. The V gene is TRBV4-2, the J gene TRBJ1-1; TRBD1 matches at 7 bases. The TCR sequence derives from a man in his forties or fifties with active or convalescent COVID-19. The CDR3 is CASSQLVGQMNTEAFF. The DNA of the CDR3 is TGTGCCAGCAGCCAACTCGTGGGACAGATGAACACTGAAGCTTTCTTT.